This T cell receptor (beta chain) was found in a study of T cells in Graves' hyperthyroidism and ophthalmopathy. Regarding the study as a whole: Ophthalmopathy, which appeared later, was predicted by the model a median 6.5 months before onset. In the blood, most expanded thyroid clonotypes above 0.001 appeared as well.

Amplification targeted TCR beta CDR3 regions from RNA transcripts. The HTBI set primed first-round TCR CDR3 RT-PCR. A single record per CDR3 protein comes from TCRdb applying MiXCR to the multiplex PCR reads. The sample carries about 640,000 distinct CDR3 sequences, 40% to 55% recorded once. This clonotype was seen ten or more times. The antigen is unknown. The study excluded patients with uncontrolled infection, other autoimmune disease, pregnancy or lactation. Clinical symptoms, serum thyroxine and TRAb, thyroid ultrasound and orbital computed tomography together formed the diagnostic basis. The receptor's source is an adult man with Graves' disease, either hyperthyroidism or ophthalmopathy (not recorded which). Sequenced input: peripheral blood or thyroid tissue (not recorded which).

The CDR3 is CASSGGGENTEAFF. CDR3 bases: TGCGCCAGCAGTGGGGGAGGAGAGAACACTGAAGCTTTCTTT. The chain employs TRBV10-2 and TRBJ1-1; D not resolved. The germline V gene has CDR1 WSHSY and CDR2 SAAADI. V shed 4 bases and J shed 1 base, with 10 bases lying between them. The CDR3 spans 14 residues.